This T cell receptor beta chain was recovered during a study of tumor-infiltrating lymphocytes in oesophageal squamous cell carcinoma. Using its own MiXCR run on the PCR reads, TCRdb lists one record per CDR3 protein. The sample has some 21,000 distinct CDR3 sequences; 40% to 50% are singletons. Germline V gives CDR1 SGHAT, CDR2 FQNNGV. The CDR3 extends over 18 amino acids. V was pared by 5 bases and J by 0 bases, with 8 bases of the junction left unmatched. This chain joins TRBV11-2 and TRBJ2-6; 9 bases map to TRBD1. The sample comprised normal esophageal tissue next to the tumor. The clonotype originates from a male donor with esophageal squamous cell carcinoma. The CDR3 nucleotides are TGTGCCAGCAGCCCTCACAGGGGGCGAGACTCTGGGGCCAACGTCCTGACTTTC. Protein sequence: CASSPHRGRDSGANVLTF.